This T cell receptor beta chain was obtained from a study of T-cell memory formation after mild COVID-19. J was trimmed by 2 bases and V by 8 bases; bases with no gene match: 4. CDR1 is MGHDK, CDR2 SYGVNS, per germline. The CDR3 has 15 residues. This clonotype has more than one count but fewer than ten. TCRdb used MiXCR to reprocess the 5' RACE reads, holding one entry per CDR3 protein. The sample consists of over 300,000 distinct CDR3 sequences, roughly 19% of them appearing once. The rearrangement uses TRBV25-1 and TRBJ1-5; 12 nucleotides align to TRBD1. This TCR was recovered from a man in his late teens or twenties who had mild COVID-19 (a few samples of this study predate the infection). Cell type and time point are not known. Input material: PBMCs or a T cell subset sorted from them (not recorded which). The CDR3 is CASAGTGGGNQPQHF. CDR3 in DNA: TGTGCCAGCGCCGGGACAGGGGGCGGCAATCAGCCCCAGCATTTT.